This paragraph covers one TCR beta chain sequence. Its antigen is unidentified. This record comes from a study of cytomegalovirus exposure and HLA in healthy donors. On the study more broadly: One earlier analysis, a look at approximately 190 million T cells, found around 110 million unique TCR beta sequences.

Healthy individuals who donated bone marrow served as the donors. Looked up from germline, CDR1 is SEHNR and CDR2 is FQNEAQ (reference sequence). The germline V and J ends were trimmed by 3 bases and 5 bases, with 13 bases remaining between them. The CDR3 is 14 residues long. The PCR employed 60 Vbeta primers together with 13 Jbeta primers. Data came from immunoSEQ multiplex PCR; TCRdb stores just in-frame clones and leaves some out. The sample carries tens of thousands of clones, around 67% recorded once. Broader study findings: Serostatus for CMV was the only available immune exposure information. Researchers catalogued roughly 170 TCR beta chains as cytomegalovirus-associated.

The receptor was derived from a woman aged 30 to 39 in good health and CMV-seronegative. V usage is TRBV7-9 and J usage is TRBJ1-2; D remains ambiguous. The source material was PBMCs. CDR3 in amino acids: CASSFGVTGYGYTF. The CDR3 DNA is TGTGCCAGCAGCTTTGGGGTCACGGGATATGGCTACACCTTC.